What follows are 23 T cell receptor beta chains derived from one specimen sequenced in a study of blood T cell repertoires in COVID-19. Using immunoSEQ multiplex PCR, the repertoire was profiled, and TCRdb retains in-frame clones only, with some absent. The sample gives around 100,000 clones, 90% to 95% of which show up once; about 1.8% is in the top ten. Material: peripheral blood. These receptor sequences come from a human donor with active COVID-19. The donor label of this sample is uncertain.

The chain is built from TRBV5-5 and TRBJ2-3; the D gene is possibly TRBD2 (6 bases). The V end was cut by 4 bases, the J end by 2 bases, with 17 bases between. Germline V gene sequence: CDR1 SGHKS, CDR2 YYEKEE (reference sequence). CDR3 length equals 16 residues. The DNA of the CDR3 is TGTGCCAGCAGCACTGGTCTACGGGGGTCCACAGATACGCAGTATTTT. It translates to CASSTGLRGSTDTQYF.

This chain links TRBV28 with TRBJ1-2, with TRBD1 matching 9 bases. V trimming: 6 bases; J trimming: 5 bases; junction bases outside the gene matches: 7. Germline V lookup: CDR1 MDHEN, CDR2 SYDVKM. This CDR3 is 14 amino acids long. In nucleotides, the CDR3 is TGTGCCAGCAGGGAACAGGGGGCAAGATATGGCTACACCTTC. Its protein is CASREQGARYGYTF.

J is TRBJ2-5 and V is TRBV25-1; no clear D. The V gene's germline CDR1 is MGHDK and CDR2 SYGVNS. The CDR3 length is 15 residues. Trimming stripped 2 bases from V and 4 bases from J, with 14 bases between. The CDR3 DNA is TGTGCCAGCAGTGAAGGTTCAGTCTTCTTAGAGACCCAGTACTTC. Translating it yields CASSEGSVFLETQYF.

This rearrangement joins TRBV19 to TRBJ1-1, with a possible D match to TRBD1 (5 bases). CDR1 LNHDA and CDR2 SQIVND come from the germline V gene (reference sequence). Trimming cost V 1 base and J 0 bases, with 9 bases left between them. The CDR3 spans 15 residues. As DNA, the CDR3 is TGTGCCAGTAGTATAGGTGTAGGGGTGAACACTGAAGCTTTCTTT. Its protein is CASSIGVGVNTEAFF.

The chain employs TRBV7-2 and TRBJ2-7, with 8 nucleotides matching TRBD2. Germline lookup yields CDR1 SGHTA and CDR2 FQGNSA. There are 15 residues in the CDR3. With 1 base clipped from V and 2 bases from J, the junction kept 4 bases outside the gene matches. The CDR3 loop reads CASSLGGTRTYEQYF. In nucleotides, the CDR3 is TGTGCCAGCAGCTTAGGTGGGACTAGAACCTACGAGCAGTACTTC. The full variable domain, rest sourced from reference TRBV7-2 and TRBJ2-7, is GAGVSQSPSNKVTEKGKDVELRCDPISGHTALYWYRQSLGQGLEFLIYFQGNSAPDKSGLPSDRFSAERTGGSVSTLTIQRTQQEDSAVYLCASSLGGTRTYEQYFGPGTRLTVT.

The CDR3 region has the DNA TGTGCCAGCAGCTTTAACAGGGGGCTCTACGAGCAGTACTTC. Its protein is CASSFNRGLYEQYF. V gene TRBV5-6 combines with J gene TRBJ2-7; the match to TRBD1 covers 9 bases. This CDR3 is built from 14 residues. Germline V lookup: CDR1 SGHDT, CDR2 YYEEEE. After removal of 2 bases from V and 3 bases from J, the junction contained 3 bases not matched to a gene.

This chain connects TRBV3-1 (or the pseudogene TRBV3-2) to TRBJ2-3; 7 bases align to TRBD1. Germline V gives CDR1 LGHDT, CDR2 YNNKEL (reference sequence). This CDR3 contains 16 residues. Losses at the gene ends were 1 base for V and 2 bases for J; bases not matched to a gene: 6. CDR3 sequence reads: CASSQGAGGNTDTQYF. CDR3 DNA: TGTGCCAGCAGCCAAGGGGCAGGGGGTAACACAGATACGCAGTATTTT.

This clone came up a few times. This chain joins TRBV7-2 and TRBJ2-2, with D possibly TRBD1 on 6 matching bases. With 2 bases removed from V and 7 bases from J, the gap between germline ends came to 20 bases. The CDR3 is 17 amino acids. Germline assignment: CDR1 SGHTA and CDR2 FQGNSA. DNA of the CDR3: TGTGCCAGCAGCTTATCAGTCAGGGGATCCGTTAGCGGGGAGCTGTTTTTT. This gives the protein CASSLSVRGSVSGELFF.

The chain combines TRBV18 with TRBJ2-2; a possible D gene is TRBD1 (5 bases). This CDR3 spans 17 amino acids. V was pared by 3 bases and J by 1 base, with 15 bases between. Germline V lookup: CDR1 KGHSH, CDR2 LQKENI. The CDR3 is CASSPRSGHVNTGELFF. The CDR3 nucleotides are TGTGCCAGCTCACCTCGGTCAGGGCACGTGAACACCGGGGAGCTGTTTTTT. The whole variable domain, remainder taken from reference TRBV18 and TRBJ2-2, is NAGVMQNPRHLVRRRGQEARLRCSPMKGHSHVYWYRQLPEEGLKFMVYLQKENIIDESGMPKERFSAEFPKEGPSILRIQQVVRGDSAAYFCASSPRSGHVNTGELFFGEGSRLTVL.

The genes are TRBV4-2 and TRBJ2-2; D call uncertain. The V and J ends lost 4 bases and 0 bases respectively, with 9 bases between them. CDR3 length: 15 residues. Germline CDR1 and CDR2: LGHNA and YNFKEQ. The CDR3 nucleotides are TGTGCCAGCAGCCTAGCCGATGCGAACACCGGGGAGCTGTTTTTT. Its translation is CASSLADANTGELFF.

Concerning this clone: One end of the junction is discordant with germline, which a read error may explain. This chain's CDR3 is CASSSGSTDTQYF. CDR3 DNA: TGTGCTAGCAGCTCCGGGAGCACAGATACGCAGTATTTT. The chain employs TRBV7-7 and TRBJ2-3, with D hard to call. The germline V gene encodes CDR1 SSHAT and CDR2 FNYEAQ (reference sequence). There are 13 residues in the CDR3.

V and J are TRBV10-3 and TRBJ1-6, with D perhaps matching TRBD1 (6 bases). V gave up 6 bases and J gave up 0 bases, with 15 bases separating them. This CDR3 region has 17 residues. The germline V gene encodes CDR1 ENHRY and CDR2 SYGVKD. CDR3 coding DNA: TGTGCCATCAGGGAAAAGGGGGGGAGCTCCTATAATTCACCCCTCCACTTT. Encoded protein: CAIREKGGSSYNSPLHF.

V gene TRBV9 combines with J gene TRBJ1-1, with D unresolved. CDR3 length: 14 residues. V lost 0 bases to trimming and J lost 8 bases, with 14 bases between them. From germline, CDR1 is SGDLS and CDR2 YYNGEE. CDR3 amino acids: CASSVAEGSVEAFF. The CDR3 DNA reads TGTGCCAGCAGCGTAGCTGAGGGTTCGGTAGAAGCTTTCTTT. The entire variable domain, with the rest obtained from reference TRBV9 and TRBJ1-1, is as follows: DSGVTQTPKHLITATGQRVTLRCSPRSGDLSVYWYQQSLDQGLQFLIQYYNGEERAKGNILERFSAQQFPDLHSELNLSSLELGDSALYFCASSVAEGSVEAFFGQGTRLTVV.

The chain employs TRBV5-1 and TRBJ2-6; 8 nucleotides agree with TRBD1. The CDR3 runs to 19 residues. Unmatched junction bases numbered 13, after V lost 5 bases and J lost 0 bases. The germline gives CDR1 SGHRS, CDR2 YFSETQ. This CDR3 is CASSRVTGTGHSGANVLTF. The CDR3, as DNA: TGCGCCAGCAGTCGCGTGACTGGGACAGGCCACTCTGGGGCCAACGTCCTGACTTTC. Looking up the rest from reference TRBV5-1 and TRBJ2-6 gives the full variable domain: KAGVTQTPRYLIKTRGQQVTLSCSPISGHRSVSWYQQTPGQGLQFLFEYFSETQRNKGNFPGRFSGRQFSNSRSEMNVSTLELGDSALYLCASSRVTGTGHSGANVLTFGAGSRLTVL.

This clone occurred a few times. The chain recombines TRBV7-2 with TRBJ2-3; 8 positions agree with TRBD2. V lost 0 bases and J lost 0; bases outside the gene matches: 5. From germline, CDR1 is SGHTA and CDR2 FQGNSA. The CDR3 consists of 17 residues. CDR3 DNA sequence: TGTGCCAGCAGCTTAGCAGCGGGGGTTCCCAGCACAGATACGCAGTATTTT. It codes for CASSLAAGVPSTDTQYF. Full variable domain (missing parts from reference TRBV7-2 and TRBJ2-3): GAGVSQSPSNKVTEKGKDVELRCDPISGHTALYWYRQSLGQGLEFLIYFQGNSAPDKSGLPSDRFSAERTGGSVSTLTIQRTQQEDSAVYLCASSLAAGVPSTDTQYFGPGTRLTVL.

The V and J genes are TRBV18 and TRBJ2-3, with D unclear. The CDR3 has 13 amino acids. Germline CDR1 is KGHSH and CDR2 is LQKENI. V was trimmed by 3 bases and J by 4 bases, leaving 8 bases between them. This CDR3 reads CASSPDIADTQYF. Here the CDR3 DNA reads TGTGCCAGCTCACCCGATATAGCAGATACGCAGTATTTT.

CDR3 DNA sequence: TGTGCCAGCAGAAAGGGGACAGCCTATGGGCCCCTCCACTTT. Residues: CASRKGTAYGPLHF. The chain has TRBV27 and TRBJ1-6; 7 bases are a match to TRBD1. After removal of 6 bases from V and 13 bases from J, the junction contained 12 bases not matched to a gene. Germline V gives CDR1 MNHEY, CDR2 SMNVEV (reference sequence). The CDR3 has 14 residues.

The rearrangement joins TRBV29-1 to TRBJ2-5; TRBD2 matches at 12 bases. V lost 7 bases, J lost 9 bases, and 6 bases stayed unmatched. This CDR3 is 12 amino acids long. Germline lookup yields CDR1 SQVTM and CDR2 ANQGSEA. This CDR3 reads CSAVSSGGAQYF. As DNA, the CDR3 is TGCAGCGCCGTTTCTAGCGGGGGGGCCCAGTACTTC. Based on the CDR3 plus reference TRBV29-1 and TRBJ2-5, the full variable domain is SAVISQKPSRDICQRGTSLTIQCQVDSQVTMMFWYRQQPGQSLTLIATANQGSEATYESGFVIDKFPISRPNLTFSTLTVSNMSPEDSSIYLCSAVSSGGAQYFGPGTRLLVL.

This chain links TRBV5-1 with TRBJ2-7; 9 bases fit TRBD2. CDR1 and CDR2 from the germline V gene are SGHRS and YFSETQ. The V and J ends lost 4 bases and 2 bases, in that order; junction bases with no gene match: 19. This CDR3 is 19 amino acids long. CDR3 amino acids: CASSPQLGALRLAAYEQYF. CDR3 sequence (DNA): TGCGCCAGCAGCCCCCAGCTGGGGGCACTTAGACTAGCGGCCTACGAGCAGTACTTC.

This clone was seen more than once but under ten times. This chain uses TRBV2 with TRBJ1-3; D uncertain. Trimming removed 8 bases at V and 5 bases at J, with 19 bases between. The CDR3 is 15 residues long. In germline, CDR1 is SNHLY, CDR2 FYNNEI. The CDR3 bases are TGTGCCAGCGAGGGCACGGACGCCGGGCGAAACACCATATATTTT. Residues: CASEGTDAGRNTIYF.

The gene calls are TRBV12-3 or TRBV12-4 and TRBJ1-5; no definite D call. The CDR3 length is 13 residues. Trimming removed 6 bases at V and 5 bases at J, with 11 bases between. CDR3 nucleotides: TGTGCCAGCAGCAGAAGGAGGGATCAGCCCCAGCATTTT. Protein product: CASSRRRDQPQHF.

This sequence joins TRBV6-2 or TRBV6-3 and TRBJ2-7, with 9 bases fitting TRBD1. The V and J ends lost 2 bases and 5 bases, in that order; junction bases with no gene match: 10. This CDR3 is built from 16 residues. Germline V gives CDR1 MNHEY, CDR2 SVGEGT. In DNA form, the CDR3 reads TGTGCCAGCAGTTACCAACCCCGGACAGGGGAAAACGAGCAGTACTTC. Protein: CASSYQPRTGENEQYF.

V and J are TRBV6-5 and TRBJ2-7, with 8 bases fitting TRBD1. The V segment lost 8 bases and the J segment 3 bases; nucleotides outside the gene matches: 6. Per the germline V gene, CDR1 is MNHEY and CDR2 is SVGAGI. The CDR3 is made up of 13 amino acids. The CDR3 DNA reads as TGTGCCAGCTGGGACAGGAACAACTACGAGCAGTACTTC. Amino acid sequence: CASWDRNNYEQYF.